The 10 T cell receptor beta chains listed next were all sequenced from one sample in a study of blood T cell repertoires in COVID-19. Sequencing used immunoSEQ multiplex PCR; TCRdb keeps in-frame clones, though not all of them. The sample contains around 75,000 clones, 88% of which appear only once. Sequencing was performed on peripheral blood. The receptors come from a human donor in a cohort sampled during active COVID-19.

The chain recombines TRBV19 with TRBJ1-4; TRBD1 agrees at 7 bases. V lost 5 bases and J lost 7; bases outside the gene matches: 13. From germline, CDR1 is LNHDA and CDR2 SQIVND (reference sequence). The CDR3 spans 16 residues. The CDR3 reads CASSSDPGGLSEKLFF. The CDR3 DNA reads TGTGCCAGTAGTTCTGATCCAGGGGGTCTGAGTGAAAAACTGTTTTTT.

This chain connects TRBV3-1 (or the pseudogene TRBV3-2) to TRBJ2-3; 7 bases align to TRBD2. This CDR3 spans 16 amino acids. V shed 0 bases and J 3 bases; nucleotides not matched to a gene: 6. Germline V lookup: CDR1 LGHDT, CDR2 YNNKEL (reference sequence). The CDR3 here is CASSQERESGTDTQYF. For the CDR3, the DNA is TGTGCCAGCAGCCAAGAGCGGGAGAGTGGGACAGATACGCAGTATTTT.

CDR3 DNA: TGTGCCAGCGGAACCCGGGAAAGGACAGGGAAGGGGAGCAATCAGCCCCAGCATTTT. Translated, it gives CASGTRERTGKGSNQPQHF. The chain joins TRBV7-9 to TRBJ1-5, with TRBD1 matching over 8 bases. Germline V gene lookup returns CDR1 SEHNR and CDR2 FQNEAQ (reference sequence). The CDR3 length is 19 residues. V shed 8 bases and J 1 base; nucleotides not matched to a gene: 19.

The V gene is TRBV19, the J gene TRBJ1-2; 8 bases match TRBD1. CDR1 and CDR2 (germline): LNHDA, SQIVND (reference sequence). The length of the CDR3 is 13 residues. V shed 5 bases and J 4 bases; nucleotides not matched to a gene: 3. For the CDR3, the DNA is TGTGCCAGTAGTTCAACAGGGGGCTATGGCTACACCTTC. Amino acid sequence: CASSSTGGYGYTF.

This clone showed up just once. This chain joins TRBV24-1 and TRBJ1-2; D perhaps matches TRBD1 (6 bases). V lost 0 bases and J 6 bases, leaving 13 bases between the germline ends. The germline gives CDR1 KGHDR, CDR2 SFDVKD. The CDR3 totals 15 residues. The CDR3 loop reads CATSDLEDSPNGYTF. CDR3 DNA sequence: TGTGCCACCAGTGATTTGGAGGACAGCCCCAATGGCTACACCTTC.

V gene TRBV18 combines with J gene TRBJ2-7; TRBD2 matches 9 bases. CDR1 KGHSH and CDR2 LQKENI come from the germline V gene. Trimming took 5 bases from V and 5 from J; bases not matched to a gene: 13. CDR3 size: 16 residues. The CDR3 region has the DNA TGTGCCAGCTCAATAGTTTCTAGCGGGGCACGGGACGAGCAGTACTTC. Protein: CASSIVSSGARDEQYF.

The CDR3 here is CASSAVGTSRGDTQYF. As DNA, the CDR3 is TGTGCCAGCAGCGCAGTTGGGACTAGCCGGGGGGATACGCAGTATTTT. The V and J genes are TRBV11-1 and TRBJ2-3, with 9 nucleotides matching TRBD2. The germline V gene has CDR1 SGHAT and CDR2 FQDESV (reference sequence). The CDR3 is made up of 16 amino acids. The V gene end was trimmed by 5 bases and the J gene end by 6 bases; junction bases not matched to a gene: 12.

The chain joins TRBV18 to TRBJ1-1; TRBD1 matches at 11 bases. The length of the CDR3 is 17 residues. Per germline, CDR1 KGHSH and CDR2 LQKENI. The V segment lost 6 bases and the J segment 11 bases; nucleotides outside the gene matches: 20. The CDR3 DNA reads as TGTGCCAGCTCTTCTTTTAGGACAGGGGGCGATGAGGTGTTTGCTTTCTTT. As protein: CASSSFRTGGDEVFAFF.

The CDR3 bases are TGTGCCAGCAGCAGACAGGGGGCGAACACTGAAGCTTTCTTT. It yields the protein CASSRQGANTEAFF. The gene calls are TRBV3-1 (or the pseudogene TRBV3-2) and TRBJ1-1; 10 nucleotides match TRBD1. The CDR3 is 14 amino acids. J gave up 1 base and V 5 bases, and 1 base lay outside the gene matches. Germline CDR1 reads LGHDT; CDR2 reads YNNKEL (reference sequence).

The V and J genes are TRBV11-1 and TRBJ2-1; D not resolved. The CDR3 is 15 amino acids. Germline V gives CDR1 SGHAT, CDR2 FQDESV (reference sequence). Trimming cost V 5 bases and J 0 bases, with 11 bases left between them. The CDR3 protein is CASSADSFSYNEQFF. The CDR3 DNA follows: TGTGCCAGCAGCGCCGACTCATTCTCCTACAATGAGCAGTTCTTC.